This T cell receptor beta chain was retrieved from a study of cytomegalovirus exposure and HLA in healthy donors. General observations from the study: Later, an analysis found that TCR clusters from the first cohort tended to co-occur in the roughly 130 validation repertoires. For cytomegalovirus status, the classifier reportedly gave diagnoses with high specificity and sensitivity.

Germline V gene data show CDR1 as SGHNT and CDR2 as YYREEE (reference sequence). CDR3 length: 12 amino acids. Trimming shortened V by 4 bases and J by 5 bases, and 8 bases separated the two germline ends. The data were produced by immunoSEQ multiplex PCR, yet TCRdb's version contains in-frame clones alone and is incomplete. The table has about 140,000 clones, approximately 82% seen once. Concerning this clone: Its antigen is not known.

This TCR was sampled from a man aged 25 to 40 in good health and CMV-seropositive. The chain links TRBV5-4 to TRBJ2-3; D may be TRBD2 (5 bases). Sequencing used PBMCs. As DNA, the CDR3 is TGTGCCAGCAGCCGGACTGGAGATACGCAGTATTTT. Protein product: CASSRTGDTQYF.